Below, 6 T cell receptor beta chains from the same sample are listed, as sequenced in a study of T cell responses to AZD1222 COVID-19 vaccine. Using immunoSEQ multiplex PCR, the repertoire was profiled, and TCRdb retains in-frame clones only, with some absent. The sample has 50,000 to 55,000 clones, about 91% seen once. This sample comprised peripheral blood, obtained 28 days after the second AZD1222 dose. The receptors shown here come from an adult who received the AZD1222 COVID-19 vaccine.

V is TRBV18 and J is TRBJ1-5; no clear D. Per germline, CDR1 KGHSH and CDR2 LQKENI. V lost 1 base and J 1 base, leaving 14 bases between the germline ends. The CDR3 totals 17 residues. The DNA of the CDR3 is TGTGCCAGCTCACCACAAATGGGCCGGGGAAGCAATCAGCCCCAGCATTTT. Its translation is CASSPQMGRGSNQPQHF.

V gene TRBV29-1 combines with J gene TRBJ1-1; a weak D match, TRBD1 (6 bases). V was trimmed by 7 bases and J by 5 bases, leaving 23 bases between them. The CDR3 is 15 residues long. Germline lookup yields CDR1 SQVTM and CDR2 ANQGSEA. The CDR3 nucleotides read TGCAGCGCTCAAGGGGGGCGGGGCGGAGGGACTGAAGCTTTCTTT. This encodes CSAQGGRGGGTEAFF.

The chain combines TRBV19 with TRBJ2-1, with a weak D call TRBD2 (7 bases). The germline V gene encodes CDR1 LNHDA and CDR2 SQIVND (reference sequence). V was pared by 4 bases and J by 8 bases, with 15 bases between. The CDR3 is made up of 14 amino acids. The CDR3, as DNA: TGTGCCAGTAGTAGTCGGGGGGCAGGGGATGAGCAGTTCTTC. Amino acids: CASSSRGAGDEQFF. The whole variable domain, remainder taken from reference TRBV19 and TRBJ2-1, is DGGITQSPKYLFRKEGQNVTLSCEQNLNHDAMYWYRQDPGQGLRLIYYSQIVNDFQKGDIAEGYSVSREKKESFPLTVTSAQKNPTAFYLCASSSRGAGDEQFFGPGTRLTVL.

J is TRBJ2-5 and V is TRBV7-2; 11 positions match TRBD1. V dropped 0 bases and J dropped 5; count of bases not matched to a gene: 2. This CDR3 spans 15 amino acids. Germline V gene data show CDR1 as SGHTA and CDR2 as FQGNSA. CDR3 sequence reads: CASSLAGQGVETQYF. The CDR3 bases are TGTGCCAGCAGCTTAGCGGGACAGGGGGTTGAGACCCAGTACTTC. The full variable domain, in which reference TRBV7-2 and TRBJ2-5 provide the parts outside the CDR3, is GAGVSQSPSNKVTEKGKDVELRCDPISGHTALYWYRQSLGQGLEFLIYFQGNSAPDKSGLPSDRFSAERTGGSVSTLTIQRTQQEDSAVYLCASSLAGQGVETQYFGPGTRLLVL.

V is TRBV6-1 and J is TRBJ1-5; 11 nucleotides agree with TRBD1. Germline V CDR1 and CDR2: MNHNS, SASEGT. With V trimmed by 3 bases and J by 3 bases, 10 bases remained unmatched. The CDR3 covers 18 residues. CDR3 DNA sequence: TGTGCCAGCAGTGACCGAGGCGGGGACAGGGGGATCAATCAGCCCCAGCATTTT. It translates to CASSDRGGDRGINQPQHF.

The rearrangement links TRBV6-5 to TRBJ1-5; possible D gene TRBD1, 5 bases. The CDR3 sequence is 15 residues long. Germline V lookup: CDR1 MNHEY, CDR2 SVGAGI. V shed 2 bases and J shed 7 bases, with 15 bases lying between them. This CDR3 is CASSYRGGAGQPQHF. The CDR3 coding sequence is TGTGCCAGCAGTTACAGGGGTGGGGCGGGGCAGCCCCAGCATTTT.